This entry features one T cell receptor beta chain sequence. The data derive from a study of CD8+ T cells in alopecia areata. RNA extraction and reverse transcription yielded cDNA as sequencing template. Assay used: immunoSEQ multiplex PCR; TCRdb lists only in-frame clones, some missing. Among 140,000 to 150,000 clones listed, around 60% were seen once. Germline V gene lookup returns CDR1 GTSNPN and CDR2 SVGIG (reference sequence). V lost 4 bases, J lost 10 bases, and 17 bases lay in between. The CDR3 totals 14 residues. The sequenced sample was CD4+ T cells sorted from blood, obtained at week 0. The chain employs TRBV30 and TRBJ1-6; D perhaps matches TRBD1 (5 bases). The source of this sequence is a human donor with alopecia areata. The CDR3 coding sequence is TGTGCCTGGACCTCTCAGGGTTTAGGGTCACCCCTCCACTTT. Translating it yields CAWTSQGLGSPLHF.